The sequence of this T cell receptor beta chain was determined in a study of T cell changes during pregnancy in multiple sclerosis. Some clones are missing from TCRdb's copy, which holds only in-frame ones; the method was immunoSEQ multiplex PCR. Of about 100,000 clones listed, 94% are singletons. Here the sequenced sample was peripheral blood, taken before pregnancy. This receptor was obtained from a female donor with multiple sclerosis, enrolled in a pregnancy study.

The CDR3 coding sequence is TGTGCCAGTCACAGGGACAGGGGTATTGTTACGCAGTATTTT. Translating gives CASHRDRGIVTQYF. The chain couples TRBV5-5 to TRBJ2-3, with 10 bases fitting TRBD1. V lost 8 bases and J lost 8; bases outside the gene matches: 11. CDR3 length: 14 residues. The germline gives CDR1 SGHKS, CDR2 YYEKEE (reference sequence).